This T cell receptor beta chain emerged from a study of blood T cell repertoires in COVID-19. Across the study: Acute and convalescent COVID-19 specimens originated in the United States, Italy and Spain. Sources were T cells, B-cell-depleted T cells, or PBMCs; the material itself was cDNA or gDNA.

Original data processing: Cell counts per sample came from amplifying reference gene primers. The method was immunoSEQ multiplex PCR; TCRdb's version includes in-frame clones alone and lacks a portion of them. For V, J and clone size, that table is used; D and trimming come from the DNA. This table has around 120,000 clones, roughly 90% appearing once. The CDR3 spans 15 residues. The V gene lost 3 bases and the J gene lost 0 bases, with 9 bases spanning the gap. CDR1 is LNHDA, CDR2 SQIVND, per germline (reference sequence). What was sequenced was peripheral blood. This chain joins TRBV19 and TRBJ1-3; tentatively, D is TRBD1 (5 bases). This clonotype was sampled from a man aged 50-60 years with active COVID-19. Here the CDR3 reads CASSILRASGNTIYF. The CDR3 DNA sequence: TGTGCCAGTAGTATCCTCAGGGCCTCTGGAAACACCATATATTTT.